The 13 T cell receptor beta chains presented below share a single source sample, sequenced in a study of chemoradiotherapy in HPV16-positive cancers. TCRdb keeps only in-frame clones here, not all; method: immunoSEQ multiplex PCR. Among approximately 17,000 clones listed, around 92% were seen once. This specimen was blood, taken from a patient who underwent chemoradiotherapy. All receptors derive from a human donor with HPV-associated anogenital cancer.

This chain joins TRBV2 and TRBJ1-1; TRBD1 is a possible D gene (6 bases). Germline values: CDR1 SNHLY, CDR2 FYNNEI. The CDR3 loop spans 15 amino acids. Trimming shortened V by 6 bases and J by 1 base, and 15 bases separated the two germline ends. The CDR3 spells CASRSTGQPNTEAFF. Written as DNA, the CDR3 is TGTGCCAGCAGGTCGACCGGACAGCCGAACACTGAAGCTTTCTTT. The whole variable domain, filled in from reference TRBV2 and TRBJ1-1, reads EPEVTQTPSHQVTQMGQEVILRCVPISNHLYFYWYRQILGQKVEFLVSFYNNEISEKSEIFDDQFSVERPDGSNFTLKIRSTKLEDSAMYFCASRSTGQPNTEAFFGQGTRLTVV.

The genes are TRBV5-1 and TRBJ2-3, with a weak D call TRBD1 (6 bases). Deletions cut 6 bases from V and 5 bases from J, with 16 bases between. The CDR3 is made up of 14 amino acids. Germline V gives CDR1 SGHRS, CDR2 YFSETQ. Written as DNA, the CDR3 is TGCGCCAGCACCCCGTCAGGGGTCGGAGATACGCAGTATTTT. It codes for CASTPSGVGDTQYF.

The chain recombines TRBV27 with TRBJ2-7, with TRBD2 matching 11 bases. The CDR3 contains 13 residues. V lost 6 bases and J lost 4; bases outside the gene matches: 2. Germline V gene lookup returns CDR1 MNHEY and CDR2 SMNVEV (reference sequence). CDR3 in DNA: TGTGCCAGCAGGACTAGCGGGGTTTACGAGCAGTACTTC. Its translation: CASRTSGVYEQYF.

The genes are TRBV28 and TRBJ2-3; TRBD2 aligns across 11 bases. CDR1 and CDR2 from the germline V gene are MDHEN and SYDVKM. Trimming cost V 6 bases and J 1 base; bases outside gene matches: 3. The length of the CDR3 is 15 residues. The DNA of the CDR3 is TGTGCCAGCAGCGATAGCGGGAGGGGCACAGATACGCAGTATTTT. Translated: CASSDSGRGTDTQYF.

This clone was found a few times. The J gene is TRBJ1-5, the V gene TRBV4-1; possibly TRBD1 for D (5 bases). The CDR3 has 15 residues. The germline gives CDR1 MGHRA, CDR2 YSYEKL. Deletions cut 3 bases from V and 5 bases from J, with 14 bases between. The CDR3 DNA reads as TGCGCCAGCAGCCACCTGGGGGAGGGCCATCAGCCCCAGCATTTT. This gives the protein CASSHLGEGHQPQHF.

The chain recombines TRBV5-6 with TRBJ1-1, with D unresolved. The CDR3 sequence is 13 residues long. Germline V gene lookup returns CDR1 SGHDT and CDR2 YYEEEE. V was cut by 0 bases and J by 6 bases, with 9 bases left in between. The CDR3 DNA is TGTGCCAGCAGCTTGGCCTCATTCCCTGAAGCTTTCTTT. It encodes CASSLASFPEAFF. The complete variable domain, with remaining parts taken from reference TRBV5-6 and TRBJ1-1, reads DAGVTQSPTHLIKTRGQQVTLRCSPKSGHDTVSWYQQALGQGPQFIFQYYEEEERQRGNFPDRFSGHQFPNYSSELNVNALLLGDSALYLCASSLASFPEAFFGQGTRLTVV.

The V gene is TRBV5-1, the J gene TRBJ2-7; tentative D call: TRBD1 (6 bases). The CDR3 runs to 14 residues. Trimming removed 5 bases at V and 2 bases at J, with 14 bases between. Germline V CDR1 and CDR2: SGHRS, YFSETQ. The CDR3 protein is CASRTQQGPYEQYF. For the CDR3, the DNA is TGCGCCAGCAGAACTCAACAGGGTCCCTACGAGCAGTACTTC.

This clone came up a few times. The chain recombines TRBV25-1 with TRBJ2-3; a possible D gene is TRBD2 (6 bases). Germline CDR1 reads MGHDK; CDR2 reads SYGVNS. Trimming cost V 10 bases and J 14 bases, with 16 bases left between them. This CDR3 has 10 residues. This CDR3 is CATRRGLWYF. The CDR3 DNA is TGTGCCACCCGGAGGGGTCTCTGGTATTTT.

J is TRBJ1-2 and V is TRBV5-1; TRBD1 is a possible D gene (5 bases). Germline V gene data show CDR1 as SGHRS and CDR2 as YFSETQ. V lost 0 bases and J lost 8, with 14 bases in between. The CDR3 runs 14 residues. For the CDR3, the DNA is TGCGCCAGCAGCTTGGCCCAGGGTCGAGGCGGCTACACCTTC. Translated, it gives CASSLAQGRGGYTF.

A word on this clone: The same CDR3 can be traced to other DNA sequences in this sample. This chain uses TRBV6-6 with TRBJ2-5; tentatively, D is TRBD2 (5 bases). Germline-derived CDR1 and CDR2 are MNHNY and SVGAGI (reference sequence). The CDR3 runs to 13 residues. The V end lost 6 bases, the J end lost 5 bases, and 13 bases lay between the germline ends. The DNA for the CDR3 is TGTGCCAGCAGCCCCGAGGGATGGGAGACCCAGTACTTC. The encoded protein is CASSPEGWETQYF.

CDR3 nucleotides: TGTGCCAGCAGTCGGGGGCAGGGTTACGACGAGCAGTACTTC. Amino acid sequence: CASSRGQGYDEQYF. This chain uses TRBV2 with TRBJ2-7; the D call may be TRBD1 or TRBD2 (6 bases each). Looked up from germline, CDR1 is SNHLY and CDR2 is FYNNEI. Deletions cut 5 bases from V and 5 bases from J, with 16 bases between. The CDR3 is made up of 14 amino acids.

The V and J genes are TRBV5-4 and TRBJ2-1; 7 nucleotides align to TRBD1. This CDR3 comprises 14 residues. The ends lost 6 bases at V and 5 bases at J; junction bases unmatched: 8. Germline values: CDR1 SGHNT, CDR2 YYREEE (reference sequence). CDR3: CASTKRDSDNEQFF. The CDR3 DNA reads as TGTGCCAGCACGAAAAGGGACAGCGACAATGAGCAGTTCTTC.

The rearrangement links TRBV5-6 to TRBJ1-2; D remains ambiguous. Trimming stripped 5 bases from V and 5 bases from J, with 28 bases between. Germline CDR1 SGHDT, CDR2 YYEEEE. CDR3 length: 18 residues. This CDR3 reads CASSPSSYGSDTSYGYTF. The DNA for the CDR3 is TGTGCCAGCAGTCCGTCCTCATATGGCAGCGATACCTCTTATGGCTACACCTTC.